This TCR beta chain emerged from a study of CD8+ T cells in alopecia areata. RNA extraction and reverse transcription yielded cDNA as sequencing template. Method: immunoSEQ multiplex PCR; TCRdb's copy keeps in-frame clones and lacks some. The data contain about 210,000 clones, about three fifths of them singletons. Described treatment: oral pan-JAK inhibitor, 5-10 mg twice daily. This receptor was taken from a human donor with alopecia areata. The sequenced sample was CD4+ T cells sorted from blood, obtained at week 4, from a patient treated with tofacitinib.

This CDR3 reads CASSLEGVATEAFF. As DNA, the CDR3 is TGTGCCAGCAGCTTGGAAGGGGTTGCAACTGAAGCTTTCTTT. This chain connects TRBV5-4 to TRBJ1-1, with a possible D match to TRBD1 (5 bases). From germline, CDR1 is SGHNT and CDR2 YYREEE (reference sequence). CDR3 length equals 14 residues. V gave up 0 bases and J gave up 5 bases, with 11 bases separating them.